These 32 T cell receptor beta chains were sequenced from one sample in a study of response to subunit inactivated influenza vaccine. Each CDR3 protein is one row after TCRdb ran MiXCR on the RT-PCR reads. The sample comprises 610,000 or so distinct CDR3 sequences, approximately 15% of which are singletons, and approximately 12% rests with the top ten. The input for sequencing was PBMCs from blood, taken 12 days after vaccination. The receptor source for this set is a man aged 45 to 65 who received an inactivated influenza vaccine.

The rearrangement links TRBV30 to TRBJ1-5, with D perhaps TRBD1 (5 bases). The ends were cut back, 0 bases at V and 0 bases at J, with 9 bases in the middle. The CDR3 spans 15 residues. CDR1 GTSNPN and CDR2 SVGIG come from the germline V gene (reference sequence). This chain's CDR3 is CAWSVGGNSNQPQHF. CDR3 coding DNA: TGTGCCTGGAGTGTTGGGGGAAATAGCAATCAGCCCCAGCATTTT.

This chain connects TRBV19 to TRBJ2-1; D tentatively reads TRBD1 or TRBD2 (6 bases each). Germline V gene lookup returns CDR1 LNHDA and CDR2 SQIVND (reference sequence). CDR3 length equals 17 residues. V lost 5 bases and J 5 bases, leaving 22 bases between the germline ends. The DNA for the CDR3 is TGTGCCAGTAGTCTTCCAAGCGGAGGGGGAATTAACAATGAGCAGTTCTTC. This encodes CASSLPSGGGINNEQFF.

The rearrangement uses TRBV7-6 and TRBJ2-7; 7 bases align to TRBD1. The CDR3 runs to 15 residues. Germline V gene lookup returns CDR1 SGHVS and CDR2 FNYEAQ. V trimming: 1 base; J trimming: 4 bases; junction bases outside the gene matches: 7. CDR3 in amino acids: CASSLDRGARYEQYF. In DNA form, the CDR3 reads TGTGCCAGCAGCTTAGACAGGGGCGCTCGGTACGAGCAGTACTTC.

This clonotype was seen a few times. The rearrangement joins TRBV30 to TRBJ2-1; D perhaps matches TRBD1 (5 bases). Per germline, CDR1 GTSNPN and CDR2 SVGIG (reference sequence). Trimming pared 3 bases from V and 0 bases from J, leaving 18 bases between. The CDR3 covers 17 residues. The CDR3 here is CAWSGLKGQGSYNEQFF. The CDR3 nucleotides read TGTGCCTGGAGCGGGCTTAAGGGGCAAGGCTCCTACAATGAGCAGTTCTTC.

V and J are TRBV5-6 and TRBJ2-5; D gene unclear. Germline V gene data show CDR1 as SGHDT and CDR2 as YYEEEE. The length of the CDR3 is 13 residues. Trimming removed 6 bases at V and 7 bases at J, with 16 bases between. The CDR3 protein is CASISVELGTQYF. The DNA of the CDR3 is TGTGCCAGCATTTCGGTAGAATTAGGGACCCAGTACTTC.

This clonotype turned up a few times. The chain couples TRBV20-1 to TRBJ2-7; 7 nucleotides align to TRBD2. CDR1 and CDR2 from the germline V gene are DFQATT and SNEGSKA (reference sequence). J lost 7 bases, V lost 1 base, and 10 bases had no gene match. This CDR3 region has 14 residues. The DNA of the CDR3 is TGCAGTGCTAGAGGGGACTACTTGGGAAGGGAGCAGTACTTC. Amino acids: CSARGDYLGREQYF.

V usage is TRBV20-1 and J usage is TRBJ2-7; D call uncertain. Germline-derived CDR1 and CDR2 are DFQATT and SNEGSKA (reference sequence). The CDR3 is made up of 12 amino acids. Trimming pared 0 bases from V and 5 bases from J, leaving 8 bases between. CDR3 coding DNA: TGCAGTGCTAGAGATCAAGTTGACGAGCAGTACTTC. This sequence encodes CSARDQVDEQYF.

The sample holds a few counts of this clonotype. The rearrangement joins TRBV7-9 to TRBJ2-1, with TRBD1 matching over 7 bases. The germline CDR1 and CDR2 sequences are SEHNR and FQNEAQ (reference sequence). Unmatched junction bases numbered 6, after V lost 5 bases and J lost 8 bases. This CDR3 has 13 amino acids. The CDR3 nucleotides are TGTGCCAGCAGCCCACAACAGGGGCATGAGCAGTTCTTC. As protein: CASSPQQGHEQFF. The whole variable domain, filled in from reference TRBV7-9 and TRBJ2-1, reads DTGVSQNPRHKITKRGQNVTFRCDPISEHNRLYWYRQTLGQGPEFLTYFQNEAQLEKSRLLSDRFSAERPKGSFSTLEIQRTEQGDSAMYLCASSPQQGHEQFFGPGTRLTVL.

The rearrangement joins TRBV24-1 to TRBJ2-3, with D uncertain. V dropped 5 bases and J dropped 3 bases, with 11 bases sitting between them. The CDR3 totals 14 residues. CDR1 is KGHDR, CDR2 SFDVKD, per germline. This chain's CDR3 is CATSAATSTDTQYF. The CDR3 nucleotides read TGTGCCACCAGTGCGGCGACATCAACAGATACGCAGTATTTT.

This clonotype was observed once. The V and J genes are TRBV12-3 or TRBV12-4 and TRBJ1-6, with 11 bases aligning to TRBD1. The V gene end was trimmed by 5 bases and the J gene end by 6 bases; junction bases not matched to a gene: 3. CDR3 length: 15 amino acids. CDR3 nucleotides: TGTGCCAGCAGTGGGACAGGGGGAGTTAATTCACCCCTCCACTTT. Amino acid sequence: CASSGTGGVNSPLHF.

This clonotype appeared a few times. This sequence joins TRBV25-1 and TRBJ1-6, with D unresolved. Trimming removed 6 bases at V and 6 bases at J, with 12 bases between. The length of the CDR3 is 14 residues. Germline V gene sequence: CDR1 MGHDK, CDR2 SYGVNS. The CDR3, as DNA: TGTGCCAGCAGGCCGACGGCTCTTAATTCACCCCTCCACTTT. Translation: CASRPTALNSPLHF. The whole variable domain, remainder taken from reference TRBV25-1 and TRBJ1-6, is EADIYQTPRYLVIGTGKKITLECSQTMGHDKMYWYQQDPGMELHLIHYSYGVNSTEKGDLSSESTVSRIRTEHFPLTLESARPSHTSQYLCASRPTALNSPLHFGNGTRLTVT.

This clonotype came up many times. The chain uses TRBV9 and TRBJ2-2; the match to TRBD1 covers 7 bases. The CDR3 is 16 amino acids. CDR1 and CDR2 from the germline V gene are SGDLS and YYNGEE. Losses at the gene ends were 3 bases for V and 1 base for J; bases not matched to a gene: 6. CDR3 in DNA: TGTGCCAGCAGCGGAACAGGGGCCTTGAACACCGGGGAGCTGTTTTTT. Translating gives CASSGTGALNTGELFF. Combining the CDR3 with reference TRBV9 and TRBJ2-2 gives the whole variable domain DSGVTQTPKHLITATGQRVTLRCSPRSGDLSVYWYQQSLDQGLQFLIQYYNGEERAKGNILERFSAQQFPDLHSELNLSSLELGDSALYFCASSGTGALNTGELFFGEGSRLTVL.

This chain connects TRBV7-9 to TRBJ1-5; a weak D match, TRBD1 (6 bases). Germline V gene lookup returns CDR1 SEHNR and CDR2 FQNEAQ (reference sequence). This CDR3 is built from 17 residues. The V gene lost 1 base and the J gene lost 2 bases, with 15 bases spanning the gap. The CDR3 DNA sequence: TGTGCCAGCAGCTTAGGGACAGATCCATTCCGCAATCAGCCCCAGCATTTT. It encodes CASSLGTDPFRNQPQHF.

The chain joins TRBV10-3 to TRBJ1-2; no reliable D call. The length of the CDR3 is 11 residues. Germline V gene lookup returns CDR1 ENHRY and CDR2 SYGVKD. Trimming took off 2 bases at V and 2 bases at J, with 0 bases between the two ends. The CDR3 loop reads CAISENYGYTF. The CDR3 DNA follows: TGTGCCATCAGTGAGAACTATGGCTACACCTTC.

This clonotype was recorded a few times. The genes are TRBV6-2 or TRBV6-3 and TRBJ2-2; D is perhaps TRBD1 or TRBD2 (6 bases each). The CDR3 has 17 residues. CDR1 is MNHEY and CDR2 is SVGEGT in the germline V gene. V was clipped by 7 bases and J by 7 bases, with 25 bases between them. The CDR3 DNA follows: TGTGCCAGCACCAAACCTCGGCGCGGGAAGGGGGTCGGGGAGCTGTTTTTT. This encodes CASTKPRRGKGVGELFF.

The V gene is TRBV20-1, the J gene TRBJ2-1; 8 nucleotides align to TRBD1. This CDR3 is 18 amino acids long. Unmatched junction bases numbered 20, after V lost 4 bases and J lost 6 bases. Germline V gene lookup returns CDR1 DFQATT and CDR2 SNEGSKA (reference sequence). CDR3 protein: CSATGHRDRNPRRNEQFF. DNA for the CDR3: TGCAGTGCTACCGGCCACCGGGACAGGAACCCGAGGCGCAATGAGCAGTTCTTC.

This clonotype showed up just once. The gene calls are TRBV6-2 or TRBV6-3 and TRBJ2-2, with a weak D call TRBD1 (6 bases). CDR1 is MNHEY, CDR2 SVGEGT, per germline. V was shortened by 7 bases and J by 2 bases, with 11 bases between the two germline ends. CDR3 length: 14 residues. The CDR3 coding sequence is TGTGCCAGCAAAGGACAGTTTAACACCGGGGAGCTGTTTTTT. This gives the protein CASKGQFNTGELFF.

This clonotype was seen a few times. The chain carries TRBV7-9 and TRBJ2-2; D call uncertain. With 4 bases removed from V and 4 bases from J, the gap between germline ends came to 16 bases. This CDR3 contains 16 residues. Germline V CDR1 and CDR2: SEHNR, FQNEAQ (reference sequence). The CDR3 is CASSYSPRPLTGELFF. The CDR3 coding sequence is TGTGCCAGCAGCTATTCCCCGAGACCACTCACCGGGGAGCTGTTTTTT. Supplemented by reference TRBV7-9 and TRBJ2-2, the full variable domain reads DTGVSQNPRHKITKRGQNVTFRCDPISEHNRLYWYRQTLGQGPEFLTYFQNEAQLEKSRLLSDRFSAERPKGSFSTLEIQRTEQGDSAMYLCASSYSPRPLTGELFFGEGSRLTVL.

This clonotype showed up just a few times. This chain uses TRBV7-8 with TRBJ1-4; maybe TRBD1 (6 bases). Germline CDR1 SGHVS, CDR2 FQNEAQ. V lost 5 bases and J 0 bases, leaving 13 bases between the germline ends. CDR3 length: 16 residues. The CDR3 sequence: CASSPGAGSTNEKLFF. CDR3 DNA: TGTGCCAGCAGCCCGGGGGCCGGCTCAACTAATGAAAAACTGTTTTTT.

The rearrangement links TRBV7-8 to TRBJ2-2; a weak D match, TRBD1 (6 bases). The V end lost 5 bases, the J end lost 4 bases, and 8 bases lay between the germline ends. The germline V gene encodes CDR1 SGHVS and CDR2 FQNEAQ. CDR3 length: 13 amino acids. The CDR3 protein is CASSRTATGELFF. CDR3 sequence (DNA): TGTGCCAGCAGCCGGACAGCCACCGGGGAGCTGTTTTTT.

This sequence joins TRBV2 and TRBJ1-3; no firm D call. This CDR3 has 16 amino acids. In germline, CDR1 is SNHLY, CDR2 FYNNEI. Trimming left V 5 bases short and J 6 bases short, with 20 bases between. CDR3 in DNA: TGTGCCAGCAGTCCCCCAAAAGGGATTTCCACAAACACCATATATTTT. Protein: CASSPPKGISTNTIYF.

On this clonotype: The limits of the CDR3 on the DNA are not certain, so only TCRdb's listed CDR3 is given. This chain joins TRBV5-1 and TRBJ1-1. The CDR3 is 15 residues long, counting both termini. Germline assignment: CDR1 SGHRS and CDR2 YFSETQ. CDR3 sequence reads: CASSFQMSMNTEAFF.

The CDR3 region is CASSQDARGPDTQYF. The DNA of the CDR3 is TGTGCCAGCAGCCAAGATGCGAGGGGCCCAGATACGCAGTATTTT. The chain combines TRBV7-2 with TRBJ2-3, with D possibly being TRBD1 or TRBD2 (5 bases each). CDR1 is SGHTA, CDR2 FQGNSA, per germline. The CDR3 consists of 15 residues. V shed 5 bases and J shed 4 bases, with 16 bases lying between them.

This chain connects TRBV5-1 to TRBJ2-1; a possible D gene is TRBD1 (6 bases). The CDR3 has 15 amino acids. V shed 4 bases and J shed 10 bases, with 21 bases lying between them. Germline V gene data show CDR1 as SGHRS and CDR2 as YFSETQ. The CDR3: CASSPRTDGLGEQFF. CDR3 bases: TGCGCCAGCAGCCCACGGACAGACGGGCTTGGCGAGCAGTTCTTC.

This clonotype was seen only a few times. This chain links TRBV5-1 with TRBJ2-1; weak D call: TRBD1 (5 bases). The CDR3 is made up of 15 amino acids. V shed 0 bases and J shed 3 bases, with 10 bases lying between them. Per the germline V gene, CDR1 is SGHRS and CDR2 is YFSETQ. As DNA, the CDR3 is TGCGCCAGCAGCTTGGTGGCAGGGAACTACAATGAGCAGTTCTTC. Its translation is CASSLVAGNYNEQFF.

This clonotype was counted ten times or more. This sequence joins TRBV5-6 and TRBJ2-2; the match to TRBD1 covers 7 bases. The V gene end was trimmed by 4 bases and the J gene end by 3 bases; junction bases not matched to a gene: 6. The CDR3 consists of 15 residues. CDR1 is SGHDT, CDR2 YYEEEE, per germline. As DNA, the CDR3 is TGTGCCAGCAGCGTTACAGGGGTATACACCGGGGAGCTGTTTTTT. This sequence encodes CASSVTGVYTGELFF.

This clonotype was seen more than once but under ten times. The rearrangement links TRBV7-6 to TRBJ2-7; 7 bases are a match to TRBD2. The J segment lost 3 bases and the V segment lost 2 bases, leaving 10 bases of the junction unmatched. The CDR3 extends over 16 amino acids. CDR1 and CDR2 (germline): SGHVS, FNYEAQ. CDR3 sequence: CASSLSSGLPIYEQYF. As DNA, the CDR3 is TGTGCCAGCAGCTTAAGTTCGGGACTACCTATCTACGAGCAGTACTTC.

The V gene is TRBV29-1, the J gene TRBJ2-1; 11 bases map to TRBD2. Trimming at V came to 6 bases and at J to 7 bases, leaving 5 bases not matched to a gene. The germline V gene encodes CDR1 SQVTM and CDR2 ANQGSEA. This CDR3 spans 13 amino acids. The CDR3 nucleotides read TGCAGCGTGGGACTAGCGGTAGGGAATGAGCAGTTCTTC. Translation: CSVGLAVGNEQFF.

The chain combines TRBV20-1 with TRBJ1-1; TRBD1 matches at 9 bases. Germline CDR1 is DFQATT and CDR2 is SNEGSKA (reference sequence). CDR3 length: 17 amino acids. CDR3 sequence reads: CNPSRDRDFILNTEAFF. The CDR3 bases are TGCAACCCATCCCGGGACAGGGATTTTATTCTGAACACTGAAGCTTTCTTT.

CDR3 sequence: CASAKRGSYEQYF. CDR3 DNA sequence: TGTGCCAGCGCAAAGCGAGGCTCCTACGAGCAGTACTTC. The rearrangement links TRBV7-2 to TRBJ2-7; D not resolved. With 8 bases removed from V and 0 bases from J, the gap between germline ends came to 11 bases. This CDR3 has 13 residues. Germline values: CDR1 SGHTA, CDR2 FQGNSA. Filled out from reference TRBV7-2 and TRBJ2-7, the complete variable domain reads GAGVSQSPSNKVTEKGKDVELRCDPISGHTALYWYRQSLGQGLEFLIYFQGNSAPDKSGLPSDRFSAERTGGSVSTLTIQRTQQEDSAVYLCASAKRGSYEQYFGPGTRLTVT.

V gene TRBV7-9 combines with J gene TRBJ2-2; TRBD2 might be the D (5 bases). The CDR3 consists of 14 residues. Per the germline V gene, CDR1 is SEHNR and CDR2 is FQNEAQ (reference sequence). V dropped 1 base and J dropped 10 bases, with 13 bases sitting between them. DNA for the CDR3: TGTGCCAGCAGCTTAGGAAGGACCGGACTGGAGCTGTTTTTT. It encodes CASSLGRTGLELFF.

This clonotype was seen once. The genes are TRBV12-3 or TRBV12-4 and TRBJ2-5; D not certain. There are 15 residues in the CDR3. V lost 2 bases to trimming and J lost 1 base, with 11 bases between them. CDR3: CASSLMAGPQETQYF. The DNA for the CDR3 is TGTGCCAGCAGTTTAATGGCTGGGCCCCAAGAGACCCAGTACTTC.